This T cell receptor (beta chain) is drawn from a study of Ad26.COV2.S vaccination and SARS-CoV-2 variants. This clone was seen only a few times. The assay was immunoSEQ multiplex PCR, and TCRdb's table has in-frame clones only and misses some. The sample has 360,000 or so clones; roughly 90% are singletons. Germline values: CDR1 SGHNT, CDR2 YENEEA. With 5 bases removed from V and 8 bases from J, the gap between germline ends came to 13 bases. The CDR3 is made up of 14 amino acids. The treatment is: roughly 18 received Ad26.COV2.S at low or high dose, single or two shots; about five received placebo; per-sample allocation not given. At day 63 after the first vaccine or placebo injection, samples were drawn.

V and J are TRBV11-3 and TRBJ1-6; D is ambiguous. Sequencing was performed on peripheral blood, taken in a trial of Ad26.COV2.S vaccine versus placebo. This clonotype was obtained from a person between 18 and 65 years old who received the Ad26.COV2.S COVID-19 vaccine or a placebo. Here the CDR3 DNA reads TGTGCCAGCAGCAGATCGGGATATTATTCACCCCTCCACTTT. It specifies CASSRSGYYSPLHF.